Presented here are 9 T cell receptor beta chains from one specimen sequenced in a study of response to subunit inactivated influenza vaccine. TCRdb processed the RT-PCR reads anew with MiXCR; each CDR3 protein has one entry. The sample consists of just over 300,000 distinct CDR3 sequences, just over 20% of them appearing once. Sequenced material: PBMCs from blood, taken about 20 months after vaccination. Source of these receptors: a man between 50 and 70 years old who received an inactivated influenza vaccine.

This clonotype showed up just a few times. This chain links TRBV7-9 with TRBJ2-1; 9 bases match TRBD2. Germline CDR1 and CDR2: SEHNR and FQNEAQ (reference sequence). The CDR3 runs 16 residues. The V and J ends lost 2 bases and 4 bases, in that order; junction bases with no gene match: 6. The CDR3 sequence: CASSLPGLADYNEQFF. CDR3 bases: TGTGCCAGCAGCTTACCGGGACTAGCAGATTACAATGAGCAGTTCTTC.

This clonotype has a handful of counts. V is TRBV4-2 and J is TRBJ2-1; no clear D gene. V was pared by 2 bases and J by 2 bases, with 7 bases between. The CDR3 contains 14 residues. Germline V CDR1 and CDR2: LGHNA, YNFKEQ. The CDR3 loop is CASSQSVTYNEQFF. CDR3 nucleotides: TGTGCCAGCAGCCAATCGGTTACCTACAATGAGCAGTTCTTC.

The chain joins TRBV24-1 to TRBJ1-5; TRBD1 aligns across 9 bases. The CDR3 spans 18 residues. Unmatched junction bases numbered 11, after V lost 4 bases and J lost 2 bases. In germline, CDR1 is KGHDR, CDR2 SFDVKD. CDR3 nucleotide sequence: TGTGCCACCAGTGAAGCGGGACAGGGTATGGCGGGCAATCAGCCCCAGCATTTT. Translated: CATSEAGQGMAGNQPQHF.

This clonotype was detected only a few times. The V call is TRBV15, the J call TRBJ2-7; 9 nucleotides align to TRBD2. V dropped 0 bases and J dropped 1; count of bases not matched to a gene: 4. The CDR3 has 16 amino acids. Germline CDR1 and CDR2: LNHNV and YYDKDF (reference sequence). Here the CDR3 reads CATSRDMRGGSYEQYF. For the CDR3, the DNA is TGTGCCACCAGCAGAGATATGCGGGGGGGTTCCTACGAGCAGTACTTC.

This clonotype turned up a few times. The gene calls are TRBV10-3 and TRBJ2-5, with 7 bases that match TRBD1. CDR3 length: 15 residues. Losses at the gene ends were 3 bases for V and 5 bases for J; bases not matched to a gene: 9. Germline V CDR1 and CDR2: ENHRY, SYGVKD. The CDR3 here is CAISDLRQGRETQYF. CDR3 sequence (DNA): TGTGCCATCAGTGACTTAAGACAGGGCCGGGAGACCCAGTACTTC.

The CDR3 loop is CASSYSRWVNTEAFF. As DNA, the CDR3 is TGTGCCAGCAGTTACTCGAGGTGGGTGAACACTGAAGCTTTCTTT. The chain is built from TRBV6-5 and TRBJ1-1; D unresolved. The CDR3 runs 15 residues. Looked up from germline, CDR1 is MNHEY and CDR2 is SVGAGI. V was trimmed by 0 bases and J by 0 bases, leaving 8 bases between them.

The chain is built from TRBV12-3 or TRBV12-4 and TRBJ1-4, with D maybe TRBD1 (5 bases). V was trimmed by 6 bases and J by 3 bases, leaving 14 bases between them. CDR3 length: 15 amino acids. This CDR3 reads CASSYYGTANEKLFF. CDR3 nucleotides: TGTGCCAGCAGCTATTATGGGACGGCTAATGAAAAACTGTTTTTT.

This chain connects TRBV20-1 to TRBJ2-7; 9 bases are a match to TRBD1. The CDR3 covers 15 residues. Per germline, CDR1 DFQATT and CDR2 SNEGSKA (reference sequence). Losses at the gene ends were 3 bases for V and 4 bases for J; bases not matched to a gene: 10. The CDR3: CSARVAQGAAYEQYF. CDR3 nucleotides: TGCAGTGCTAGGGTGGCACAGGGGGCGGCTTACGAGCAGTACTTC.

V gene TRBV12-3 or TRBV12-4 combines with J gene TRBJ2-3, with TRBD2 identical over 8 bases. The CDR3 runs to 18 residues. J was trimmed by 3 bases and V by 4 bases; bases with no gene match: 15. The CDR3 loop is CASSWGDVAGIKTDTQYF. The CDR3 DNA sequence: TGTGCCAGCAGTTGGGGTGACGTAGCGGGGATCAAAACAGATACGCAGTATTTT.